Presented here are 14 T cell receptor beta chains from one specimen sequenced in a study of blood T cell repertoires in COVID-19. TCRdb keeps only in-frame clones here, not all; method: immunoSEQ multiplex PCR. The sample yields approximately 120,000 clones, under 90% seen once. The sequencing sample was made of peripheral blood. These receptor sequences come from a woman aged 45-60 years with acute or convalescent COVID-19.

This chain joins TRBV18 and TRBJ2-2; no firm D call. Trimming stripped 2 bases from V and 10 bases from J, with 11 bases between. Germline assignment: CDR1 KGHSH and CDR2 LQKENI. The CDR3 runs 13 residues. The CDR3 loop is CASSPGQLEELFF. In DNA, the CDR3 is TGTGCCAGCTCACCAGGTCAGCTAGAGGAGCTGTTTTTT.

The rearrangement uses TRBV30 and TRBJ2-5, with TRBD2 matching 9 bases. The V gene's germline CDR1 is GTSNPN and CDR2 SVGIG (reference sequence). V was clipped by 4 bases and J by 4 bases; unmatched bases: 4. The CDR3 extends over 13 amino acids. The CDR3 reads CAWTGSGGETQYF. The CDR3 DNA reads TGTGCCTGGACGGGTAGCGGGGGAGAGACCCAGTACTTC.

The chain has TRBV4-1 and TRBJ1-5; unclear D gene. Germline CDR1 MGHRA, CDR2 YSYEKL. The CDR3 runs 17 residues. Trimming pared 0 bases from V and 3 bases from J, leaving 15 bases between. Here the CDR3 DNA reads TGCGCCAGCAGCCAAGATATGATACCGAGAAACAATCAGCCCCAGCATTTT. Translating it yields CASSQDMIPRNNQPQHF.

This clone was seen a handful of times. V usage is TRBV25-1 and J usage is TRBJ1-1; D gene ambiguous. The CDR3 extends over 14 amino acids. Between the trimmed V and J ends, which lost 5 bases and 1 base, there was a span of 11 bases. In germline, CDR1 is MGHDK, CDR2 SYGVNS. CDR3 loop: CASSRDIGNTEAFF. In DNA, the CDR3 is TGTGCCAGCAGTCGAGACATAGGGAACACTGAAGCTTTCTTT.

The chain links TRBV4-1 to TRBJ2-3; D gene unclear. CDR1 and CDR2 (germline): MGHRA, YSYEKL. The CDR3 loop spans 14 amino acids. V gave up 0 bases and J gave up 4 bases, with 8 bases separating them. This CDR3 is CASSQEVRADTQYF. CDR3 bases: TGCGCCAGCAGCCAAGAGGTCCGGGCAGATACGCAGTATTTT.

The V gene is TRBV4-1, the J gene TRBJ1-2, with D possibly TRBD1 on 5 matching bases. Trimming cost V 3 bases and J 8 bases, with 10 bases left between them. The length of the CDR3 is 12 residues. Per the germline V gene, CDR1 is MGHRA and CDR2 is YSYEKL. The chain's CDR3 is CASSQEGLGYTF. CDR3 DNA: TGCGCCAGCAGCCAGGAGGGGCTGGGCTACACCTTC.

This chain links TRBV7-3 with TRBJ2-7; D is perhaps TRBD1 (6 bases). CDR1 and CDR2 (germline): SGHTA, FQGTGA. Trimming left V 3 bases short and J 0 bases short, with 9 bases between. The length of the CDR3 is 14 residues. CDR3 in DNA: TGTGCCAGCAGCTTCCAGGGGTACTCCTACGAGCAGTACTTC. Translation gives CASSFQGYSYEQYF.

The chain is built from TRBV3-1 (or the pseudogene TRBV3-2) and TRBJ1-2; possible D gene TRBD1, 6 bases. The germline gives CDR1 LGHDT, CDR2 YNNKEL (reference sequence). Trimming took off 1 base at V and 2 bases at J, with 11 bases between the two ends. The CDR3 consists of 15 residues. The CDR3 DNA follows: TGTGCCAGCAGCCAAGTCTCACAGGGAAACTATGGCTACACCTTC. Translated: CASSQVSQGNYGYTF.

The V gene is TRBV18, the J gene TRBJ2-3, with D possibly being TRBD1 (5 bases). CDR3 length equals 17 residues. Per germline, CDR1 KGHSH and CDR2 LQKENI. Trimming took off 4 bases at V and 0 bases at J, with 17 bases between the two ends. The chain's CDR3 is CASSQNPKGPSTDTQYF. The DNA of the CDR3 is TGTGCCAGCTCACAAAACCCGAAGGGGCCTAGCACAGATACGCAGTATTTT.

V and J are TRBV5-4 and TRBJ2-2, with TRBD2 as a possible D gene (5 bases). The CDR3 contains 14 residues. Trimming removed 2 bases from V and 5 bases from J, with 10 bases in between. CDR1 and CDR2 (germline): SGHNT, YYREEE (reference sequence). The CDR3 spells CASSLETGTGELFF. The CDR3 bases are TGTGCCAGCAGCTTAGAAACGGGGACCGGGGAGCTGTTTTTT.

J is TRBJ2-1 and V is TRBV5-1; D is unresolved. The CDR3 covers 13 residues. Germline V gives CDR1 SGHRS, CDR2 YFSETQ. Trimming removed 1 base from V and 6 bases from J, with 8 bases in between. In DNA, the CDR3 is TGCGCCAGCAGCTTGCACAGCTTCAATGAGCAGTTCTTC. Its protein product is CASSLHSFNEQFF.

This clone has a handful of counts. J is TRBJ1-1 and V is TRBV18, with D possibly matching TRBD1 (5 bases). V shed 2 bases and J shed 2 bases, with 12 bases lying between them. The CDR3 loop spans 15 amino acids. Germline V gene data show CDR1 as KGHSH and CDR2 as LQKENI. CDR3 nucleotides: TGTGCCAGCTCACCAGGGGTGGGGGGAAACACTGAAGCTTTCTTT. Translation gives CASSPGVGGNTEAFF.

The chain recombines TRBV12-3 or TRBV12-4 with TRBJ1-1; D is undetermined. V shed 2 bases and J shed 3 bases, with 7 bases lying between them. The CDR3 is made up of 13 amino acids. Here the CDR3 DNA reads TGTGCCAGCAGTTTAATGGCAGACACTGAAGCTTTCTTT. Translation gives CASSLMADTEAFF.

The chain uses TRBV6-1 and TRBJ1-5; maybe TRBD1 (5 bases). CDR3 length equals 11 residues. Trimming left V 2 bases short and J 15 bases short, with 11 bases between. Germline assignment: CDR1 MNHNS and CDR2 SASEGT. For the CDR3, the DNA is TGTGCCAGCAGTGAAAGGGGCACAGGGCATTTT. Translation gives CASSERGTGHF.